This T cell receptor beta chain is from a study of CD8 T cells in ankylosing spondylitis. Broader study findings: Existing reports had already noted some motif variants in reactive arthritis synovial fluid and blood. Reports say disease-linked clones showed up significantly more in matched ankylosing spondylitis synovial fluid. Blood from ankylosing spondylitis patients appeared to carry a characteristic eight-variant TCR beta motif. Peripheral blood samples showed relatively rare disease-linked clones, and these clones were CD8+.

Library preparation for TCR beta used quantitative 5'-RACE with molecular barcodes. TCRdb re-called the 5' RACE reads through MiXCR, storing one row per CDR3 protein. Of some 220,000 distinct CDR3 sequences listed, 6% to 8.5% are singletons. The germline V gene encodes CDR1 MDHEN and CDR2 SYDVKM. Trimming pared 6 bases from V and 0 bases from J, leaving 18 bases between. CDR3 size: 16 residues. This clonotype was picked up many times. What it recognizes is unknown. Material for sequencing was blood, either unsorted or a sorted T cell fraction (not recorded which). The chain combines TRBV28 with TRBJ2-7; D may correspond to TRBD1 or TRBD2 (5 bases each). The receptor comes from a male donor with ankylosing spondylitis. In nucleotides, the CDR3 is TGTGCCAGCAGGAGAGTGAGAGGGGAAGGCTCCTACGAGCAGTACTTC. Protein sequence: CASRRVRGEGSYEQYF.